The 6 T cell receptor beta chains in this list originate from one sample, sequenced in a study of neoadjuvant nivolumab and ipilimumab in lung cancer. Only in-frame clones appear in the TCRdb table, and some are missing; sequencing was by immunoSEQ multiplex PCR. The table records 10,000 to 15,000 clones, 95% of them present only once. The source was peripheral blood, collected after neoadjuvant nivolumab, alone or with ipilimumab, at or shortly before surgery. These receptors originate from an adult with non-small cell lung cancer.

The chain uses TRBV6-6 and TRBJ2-7; the D is unclear. V dropped 4 bases and J dropped 0 bases, with 1 base sitting between them. CDR3 length: 11 residues. Germline loops: CDR1 MNHNY, CDR2 SVGAGI (reference sequence). The CDR3 sequence is CASSFSYEQYF. DNA of the CDR3: TGTGCCAGCAGTTTCTCCTACGAGCAGTACTTC.

The chain has TRBV7-6 and TRBJ2-7, with D unclear. Germline V gene data show CDR1 as SGHVS and CDR2 as FNYEAQ. The CDR3 is 15 residues long. Trimming left V 1 base short and J 0 bases short, with 10 bases between. DNA for the CDR3: TGTGCCAGCAGCTTAGGTCCAGATCCCTCCTACGAGCAGTACTTC. Translated, it gives CASSLGPDPSYEQYF.

The chain links TRBV19 to TRBJ2-3; D is undetermined. Per the germline V gene, CDR1 is LNHDA and CDR2 is SQIVND (reference sequence). The CDR3 is 16 amino acids. The germline V and J ends were trimmed by 4 bases and 1 base, with 15 bases remaining between them. CDR3 bases: TGTGCCAGTAGTACGTGGAGCGCCCTCGGCACAGATACGCAGTATTTT. This translates into CASSTWSALGTDTQYF.

The J gene is TRBJ1-1, the V gene TRBV9, with 8 bases identical to TRBD1. The CDR3 has 16 amino acids. V lost 6 bases to trimming and J lost 1 base; unmatched junction nucleotides: 11. Germline V gene lookup returns CDR1 SGDLS and CDR2 YYNGEE. The chain's CDR3 is CASNQYLGQGNTEAFF. CDR3 bases: TGTGCCAGCAACCAATACTTAGGACAGGGGAACACTGAAGCTTTCTTT.

The V and J genes are TRBV7-9 and TRBJ1-2; maybe TRBD1 (6 bases). There are 17 residues in the CDR3. Trimming took 2 bases from V and 7 from J, leaving 23 bases between them. The V gene's germline CDR1 is SEHNR and CDR2 FQNEAQ (reference sequence). The CDR3 here is CASSLNSPGGGAGGYTF. Here the CDR3 DNA reads TGTGCCAGCAGCTTAAACTCCCCCGGGGGGGGCGCTGGTGGCTACACCTTC.

The chain couples TRBV6-6 to TRBJ2-7; 8 nucleotides align to TRBD1. V was pared by 2 bases and J by 3 bases, with 6 bases of the junction left unmatched. CDR3 length equals 15 residues. Germline-derived CDR1 and CDR2 are MNHNY and SVGAGI (reference sequence). This CDR3 is CASSYGQGFNYEQYF. The CDR3 DNA reads TGTGCCAGCAGTTACGGACAGGGTTTTAACTACGAGCAGTACTTC.